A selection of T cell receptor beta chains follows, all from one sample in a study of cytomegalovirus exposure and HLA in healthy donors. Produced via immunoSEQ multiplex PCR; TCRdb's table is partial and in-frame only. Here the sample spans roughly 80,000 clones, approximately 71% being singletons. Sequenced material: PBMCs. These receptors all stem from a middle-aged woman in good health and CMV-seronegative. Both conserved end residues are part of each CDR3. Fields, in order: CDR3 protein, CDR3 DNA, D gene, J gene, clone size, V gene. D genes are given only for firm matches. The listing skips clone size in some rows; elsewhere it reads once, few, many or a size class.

cdr3_aa: CASSISGRPSYEQYF; cdr3_nt: TGTGCCAGCAGTATTAGCGGGAGGCCCTCCTACGAGCAGTACTTC; d_call: TRBD2; j_call: TRBJ2-7; clone_size: NA; v_call: TRBV5-6
cdr3_aa: CASKGQGSGELFF; cdr3_nt: TGTGCCAGTAAGGGACAGGGTTCCGGGGAGCTGTTTTTT; d_call: TRBD1; j_call: TRBJ2-2; clone_size: NA; v_call: TRBV19
cdr3_aa: CASSLGAQVNQPQHF; cdr3_nt: TGTGCCAGCAGCTTAGGAGCCCAGGTGAATCAGCCCCAGCATTTT; d_call: NA; j_call: TRBJ1-5; clone_size: NA; v_call: TRBV7-9
cdr3_aa: CASSSRGYYGYTF; cdr3_nt: TGTGCCAGCTCCTCCCGGGGGTACTATGGCTACACCTTC; d_call: NA; j_call: TRBJ1-2; clone_size: NA; v_call: TRBV28
cdr3_aa: CASSLDAGPYGYTF; cdr3_nt: TGTGCCAGCAGTTTAGACGCAGGGCCCTATGGCTACACCTTC; d_call: NA; j_call: TRBJ1-2; clone_size: NA; v_call: TRBV28
cdr3_aa: CASSLFPGGNYGYTF; cdr3_nt: TGTGCCAGCAGCTTATTCCCAGGGGGTAACTATGGCTACACCTTC; d_call: TRBD1; j_call: TRBJ1-2; clone_size: NA; v_call: TRBV7-8
cdr3_aa: CASSAYLDSVTGEEYEQYF; cdr3_nt: TGTGCCAGCAGTGCCTATTTGGATTCGGTCACAGGAGAGGAGTACGAGCAGTACTTC; d_call: NA; j_call: TRBJ2-7; clone_size: NA; v_call: TRBV27
cdr3_aa: CASRLEAGGADTQYF; cdr3_nt: TGTGCCAGCAGGCTCGAAGCGGGGGGTGCAGATACGCAGTATTTT; d_call: TRBD2; j_call: TRBJ2-3; clone_size: NA; v_call: TRBV6-5
cdr3_aa: CASIPDPGAATFYNEQFF; cdr3_nt: TGTGCCAGCATCCCAGATCCAGGGGCCGCAACCTTTTACAATGAGCAGTTCTTC; d_call: NA; j_call: TRBJ2-1; clone_size: NA; v_call: TRBV2
cdr3_aa: CAISERGGSYNEQFF; cdr3_nt: TGTGCCATCAGTGAGCGGGGGGGTTCCTACAATGAGCAGTTCTTC; d_call: TRBD2; j_call: TRBJ2-1; clone_size: NA; v_call: TRBV10-3
cdr3_aa: CASSRQTGEYNSPLHF; cdr3_nt: TGTGCCAGCAGCCGGCAAACGGGGGAATATAATTCACCCCTCCACTTT; d_call: NA; j_call: TRBJ1-6; clone_size: NA; v_call: TRBV4-2
cdr3_aa: CASSGGGIQPQHF; cdr3_nt: TGTGCCAGCAGCGGCGGGGGCATTCAGCCCCAGCATTTT; d_call: NA; j_call: TRBJ1-5; clone_size: few; v_call: TRBV2
cdr3_aa: CASSQRGDYTGELFF; cdr3_nt: TGTGCCAGCAGCCAACGCGGGGACTACACCGGGGAGCTGTTTTTT; d_call: NA; j_call: TRBJ2-2; clone_size: NA; v_call: TRBV14
cdr3_aa: CASSFNPPWGDSQETQYF; cdr3_nt: TGTGCCAGCAGTTTTAACCCCCCGTGGGGGGACTCACAAGAGACCCAGTACTTC; d_call: NA; j_call: TRBJ2-5; clone_size: NA; v_call: TRBV27
cdr3_aa: CASSPDSPSHQPQHF; cdr3_nt: TGTGCCAGCTCCCCCGACAGCCCAAGTCATCAGCCCCAGCATTTT; d_call: NA; j_call: TRBJ1-5; clone_size: NA; v_call: TRBV18
cdr3_aa: CASRLQGGQAFF; cdr3_nt: TGTGCCAGCAGACTCCAGGGTGGACAAGCTTTCTTT; d_call: NA; j_call: TRBJ1-1; clone_size: NA; v_call: TRBV27
cdr3_aa: CASSYQQRGLPEAFF; cdr3_nt: TGTGCCAGCAGTTACCAACAGAGGGGACTTCCTGAAGCTTTCTTT; d_call: NA; j_call: TRBJ1-1; clone_size: NA; v_call: TRBV6-5
cdr3_aa: CASRPTGVSNQPQHF; cdr3_nt: TGTGCCAGTAGGCCGACAGGGGTTAGCAATCAGCCCCAGCATTTT; d_call: TRBD1; j_call: TRBJ1-5; clone_size: once; v_call: TRBV19
cdr3_aa: CASTLGQLNTEAFF; cdr3_nt: TGTGCCAGTACCCTGGGACAACTGAACACTGAAGCTTTCTTT; d_call: NA; j_call: TRBJ1-1; clone_size: NA; v_call: TRBV19
cdr3_aa: CASSLDGGGGHTEAFF; cdr3_nt: TGCGCCAGCAGCTTGGATGGGGGAGGTGGGCACACTGAAGCTTTCTTT; d_call: NA; j_call: TRBJ1-1; clone_size: NA; v_call: TRBV5-1
cdr3_aa: CASSLISGRSYNEQFF; cdr3_nt: TGCGCCAGCAGCTTGATAAGCGGGAGGTCATACAATGAGCAGTTCTTC; d_call: TRBD2; j_call: TRBJ2-1; clone_size: few; v_call: TRBV5-1
cdr3_aa: CASSLGGTSEQYF; cdr3_nt: TGCGCCAGCAGCTTGGGGGGGACATCCGAGCAGTACTTC; d_call: NA; j_call: TRBJ2-7; clone_size: NA; v_call: TRBV5-1
cdr3_aa: CASSRLQADSTDTQYF; cdr3_nt: TGCGCCAGCAGCCGACTGCAAGCGGACAGCACAGATACGCAGTATTTT; d_call: NA; j_call: TRBJ2-3; clone_size: NA; v_call: TRBV4-1
cdr3_aa: CASSQPGQPNTEAFF; cdr3_nt: TGCGCCAGCAGCCAACCTGGACAGCCGAACACTGAAGCTTTCTTT; d_call: NA; j_call: TRBJ1-1; clone_size: NA; v_call: TRBV4-1
cdr3_aa: CATSINRVELVYNEQFF; cdr3_nt: TGTGCCACCAGCATAAACAGGGTTGAGCTGGTCTACAATGAGCAGTTCTTC; d_call: NA; j_call: TRBJ2-1; clone_size: NA; v_call: TRBV15
cdr3_aa: CSVATGNTEAFF; cdr3_nt: TGCAGCGTGGCTACAGGGAACACTGAAGCTTTCTTT; d_call: NA; j_call: TRBJ1-1; clone_size: NA; v_call: TRBV29-1
cdr3_aa: CASSGLAGTDTQYF; cdr3_nt: TGTGCCAGCAGTGGACTAGCGGGCACAGATACGCAGTATTTT; d_call: TRBD2; j_call: TRBJ2-3; clone_size: NA; v_call: TRBV6-5
cdr3_aa: CASLGTPYNEQFF; cdr3_nt: TGTGCCAGCCTTGGGACACCTTACAATGAGCAGTTCTTC; d_call: NA; j_call: TRBJ2-1; clone_size: NA; v_call: TRBV28
cdr3_aa: CASSTPDPGGNSPLHF; cdr3_nt: TGCGCCAGCAGCACCCCTGATCCAGGAGGGAATTCACCCCTCCACTTT; d_call: NA; j_call: TRBJ1-6; clone_size: NA; v_call: TRBV5-1
cdr3_aa: CASSNIPGQGAAEAFF; cdr3_nt: TGTGCCAGTAGTAATATTCCGGGACAGGGGGCAGCCGAAGCTTTCTTT; d_call: TRBD1; j_call: TRBJ1-1; clone_size: NA; v_call: TRBV19
cdr3_aa: CASSLGGGGWTGELFF; cdr3_nt: TGTGCCAGCAGCTTAGGAGGTGGAGGGTGGACCGGGGAGCTGTTTTTT; d_call: NA; j_call: TRBJ2-2; clone_size: NA; v_call: TRBV7-7
cdr3_aa: CASSLGGRVSNEQFF; cdr3_nt: TGTGCCAGCAGCTTGGGCGGGAGGGTCTCCAATGAGCAGTTCTTC; d_call: TRBD2; j_call: TRBJ2-1; clone_size: NA; v_call: TRBV7-9
cdr3_aa: CASSRRQGAGTEAFF; cdr3_nt: TGTGCCAGCAGCAGACGGCAGGGGGCGGGCACTGAAGCTTTCTTT; d_call: TRBD1; j_call: TRBJ1-1; clone_size: once; v_call: TRBV5-8
cdr3_aa: CASSPNRDEFTEAFF; cdr3_nt: TGTGCCAGCTCACCAAACAGGGACGAATTCACTGAAGCTTTCTTT; d_call: NA; j_call: TRBJ1-1; clone_size: NA; v_call: TRBV18
cdr3_aa: CASSKTGTGANVLTF; cdr3_nt: TGTGCCAGCAGTAAAACAGGGACTGGGGCCAACGTCCTGACTTTC; d_call: NA; j_call: TRBJ2-6; clone_size: NA; v_call: TRBV28
cdr3_aa: CASSYSTKQGYEQYF; cdr3_nt: TGTGCCAGCAGTTACTCAACAAAGCAGGGGTACGAGCAGTACTTC; d_call: NA; j_call: TRBJ2-7; clone_size: NA; v_call: TRBV6-6
cdr3_aa: CASSYSVEGRDTEAFF; cdr3_nt: TGTGCCAGCAGTTACTCGGTGGAGGGGAGAGACACTGAAGCTTTCTTT; d_call: NA; j_call: TRBJ1-1; clone_size: once; v_call: TRBV6-6
cdr3_aa: CASNPTGGADTQYF; cdr3_nt: TGTGCCAGCAATCCGACAGGGGGCGCAGATACGCAGTATTTT; d_call: TRBD1; j_call: TRBJ2-3; clone_size: NA; v_call: TRBV28
cdr3_aa: CAWKAGGAFGANVLTF; cdr3_nt: TGTGCCTGGAAGGCTGGAGGGGCTTTTGGGGCCAACGTCCTGACTTTC; d_call: NA; j_call: TRBJ2-6; clone_size: NA; v_call: TRBV30
cdr3_aa: CASRRPGAGRYNEQFF; cdr3_nt: TGTGCCAGCAGACGCCCGGGCGCGGGAAGGTACAATGAGCAGTTCTTC; d_call: NA; j_call: TRBJ2-1; clone_size: NA; v_call: TRBV7-2
cdr3_aa: CASSQWQGESGEKLFF; cdr3_nt: TGCGCCAGCAGCCAGTGGCAGGGGGAGTCTGGAGAAAAACTGTTTTTT; d_call: TRBD1; j_call: TRBJ1-4; clone_size: NA; v_call: TRBV4-1
cdr3_aa: CASSVDHLLAGSEQFF; cdr3_nt: TGTGCCAGCAGCGTAGATCATCTACTAGCGGGTTCTGAGCAGTTCTTC; d_call: TRBD2; j_call: TRBJ2-1; clone_size: NA; v_call: TRBV9
cdr3_aa: CASSLALAGGTHTGELFF; cdr3_nt: TGTGCCAGCAGCCTAGCCCTAGCGGGAGGGACCCACACCGGGGAGCTGTTTTTT; d_call: TRBD2; j_call: TRBJ2-2; clone_size: NA; v_call: TRBV7-6
cdr3_aa: CATYNPGQGSDTQYF; cdr3_nt: TGTGCCACCTATAACCCGGGACAGGGGTCAGATACGCAGTATTTT; d_call: TRBD1; j_call: TRBJ2-3; clone_size: NA; v_call: TRBV10-3
cdr3_aa: CASSQTVLQETQYF; cdr3_nt: TGTGCCAGCAGTCAGACAGTACTACAAGAGACCCAGTACTTC; d_call: NA; j_call: TRBJ2-5; clone_size: NA; v_call: TRBV2
cdr3_aa: CASSLAGGNNEQFF; cdr3_nt: TGTGCCAGCAGCTTGGCCGGGGGAAACAATGAGCAGTTCTTC; d_call: NA; j_call: TRBJ2-1; clone_size: NA; v_call: TRBV5-4
cdr3_aa: CASSHRRGWETQYF; cdr3_nt: TGTGCCAGCAGCCACCGCAGGGGCTGGGAGACCCAGTACTTC; d_call: NA; j_call: TRBJ2-5; clone_size: NA; v_call: TRBV7-7
cdr3_aa: CASSLEAGRAHEQYF; cdr3_nt: TGTGCCAGCAGCTTGGAGGCGGGTCGCGCACACGAGCAGTACTTC; d_call: NA; j_call: TRBJ2-7; clone_size: NA; v_call: TRBV5-4
cdr3_aa: CAWRGRGLAGVETQYF; cdr3_nt: TGTGCCTGGAGGGGGCGGGGGCTAGCGGGGGTGGAGACCCAGTACTTC; d_call: TRBD2; j_call: TRBJ2-5; clone_size: NA; v_call: TRBV30
cdr3_aa: CASSEAPTSGRHNEQFF; cdr3_nt: TGTGCCAGCAGTGAAGCCCCTACTAGCGGGAGACACAATGAGCAGTTCTTC; d_call: TRBD2; j_call: TRBJ2-1; clone_size: NA; v_call: TRBV2
cdr3_aa: CSVESGVNNEQFF; cdr3_nt: TGCAGCGTTGAGTCGGGAGTGAACAATGAGCAGTTCTTC; d_call: NA; j_call: TRBJ2-1; clone_size: NA; v_call: TRBV29-1
cdr3_aa: CASSKPRYGGETQYF; cdr3_nt: TGTGCCAGCTCGAAACCACGGTACGGCGGGGAGACCCAGTACTTC; d_call: NA; j_call: TRBJ2-5; clone_size: NA; v_call: TRBV18
cdr3_aa: CASSIQGAWNSPLHF; cdr3_nt: TGTGCCAGTAGCATACAGGGGGCCTGGAATTCACCCCTCCACTTT; d_call: TRBD1; j_call: TRBJ1-6; clone_size: NA; v_call: TRBV19
cdr3_aa: CAWSVGSRVETEAFF; cdr3_nt: TGTGCCTGGAGTGTAGGAAGCAGGGTGGAAACTGAAGCTTTCTTT; d_call: NA; j_call: TRBJ1-1; clone_size: NA; v_call: TRBV30
cdr3_aa: CASSPSMESEQFF; cdr3_nt: TGTGCCAGCTCACCATCTATGGAGAGCGAGCAGTTCTTC; d_call: NA; j_call: TRBJ2-1; clone_size: NA; v_call: TRBV18
cdr3_aa: CASSSGTGPSRGYTF; cdr3_nt: TGCGCCAGCAGCTCCGGGACAGGGCCGTCGCGGGGCTACACCTTC; d_call: TRBD1; j_call: TRBJ1-2; clone_size: NA; v_call: TRBV5-1
cdr3_aa: CASSPPGLAGEQFF; cdr3_nt: TGTGCCAGCTCACCTCCGGGACTAGCGGGGGAGCAGTTCTTC; d_call: TRBD2; j_call: TRBJ2-1; clone_size: NA; v_call: TRBV18
cdr3_aa: CASSQDWASGSNEQFF; cdr3_nt: TGCGCCAGCAGCCAAGATTGGGCTAGCGGGAGCAATGAGCAGTTCTTC; d_call: TRBD2; j_call: TRBJ2-1; clone_size: once; v_call: TRBV4-3
cdr3_aa: CASRNSATVRDRGEKLFF; cdr3_nt: TGTGCCAGCAGGAATTCAGCTACCGTACGGGACAGGGGTGAAAAACTGTTTTTT; d_call: TRBD1; j_call: TRBJ1-4; clone_size: NA; v_call: TRBV27